The next 21 T cell receptor beta chains were all read from a single sample in a study of shared clonotypes between healthy human individuals. Profiled with immunoSEQ multiplex PCR; TCRdb holds only in-frame clones, not every one. The sample carries fewer than 650,000 clones, about 79% recorded once. Sequencing was done on a sample of PBMCs. The receptors were sampled from a woman between 35 and 50 years old in good health. Some clones in this sample may be carry-over from other donors' samples.

This clone was detected only a few times. This chain uses TRBV28 with TRBJ1-2; no reliable D call. This CDR3 comprises 12 residues. V shed 2 bases and J shed 8 bases, with 9 bases lying between them. The germline gives CDR1 MDHEN, CDR2 SYDVKM. CDR3 sequence: CASSLAGKGYTF. The CDR3 nucleotides read TGTGCCAGCAGTTTAGCCGGCAAGGGCTACACCTTC.

J is TRBJ2-5 and V is TRBV7-7; D not certain. Trimming pared 1 base from V and 3 bases from J, leaving 6 bases between. Per germline, CDR1 SSHAT and CDR2 FNYEAQ (reference sequence). CDR3 length equals 13 residues. CDR3 in amino acids: CASSLGVEETQYF. The CDR3 region has the DNA TGTGCCAGCAGCTTAGGGGTAGAAGAGACCCAGTACTTC.

The chain uses TRBV6-1 and TRBJ2-2, with 7 bases matching TRBD1. The junction had 6 bases not matched to a gene; V was cut back by 7 bases and J by 4 bases. Germline CDR1 reads MNHNS; CDR2 reads SASEGT. The CDR3 loop spans 14 amino acids. DNA of the CDR3: TGTGCCAGCATAGGGGCAGGGGGCACCGGGGAGCTGTTTTTT. As protein: CASIGAGGTGELFF.

The V call is TRBV2, the J call TRBJ2-5, with 8 nucleotides matching TRBD1. TRBJ2-7 matches the DNA end more closely, so the J call is doubtful. The CDR3 contains 15 residues. Germline values: CDR1 SNHLY, CDR2 FYNNEI. The CDR3 sequence is CASKPRQGTGYEQYF. CDR3 in DNA: TGTGCCAGCAAGCCACGACAGGGGACTGGCTACGAGCAGTACTTC.

This clone was counted only a few times. The V gene is TRBV6-5, the J gene TRBJ1-1; 7 bases are shared with TRBD1. The CDR3 has 15 amino acids. Trimming took 5 bases from V and 7 from J; bases not matched to a gene: 13. Germline V CDR1 and CDR2: MNHEY, SVGAGI. CDR3 protein: CASSRPYRGGVEAFF. The CDR3 region has the DNA TGTGCCAGCAGTCGGCCTTACAGGGGAGGGGTTGAAGCTTTCTTT.

J is TRBJ1-2 and V is TRBV18; D is perhaps TRBD1 (6 bases). The CDR3 totals 12 residues. Trimming took off 6 bases at V and 8 bases at J, with 13 bases between the two ends. Germline CDR1 and CDR2: KGHSH and LQKENI. The CDR3 nucleotides read TGTGCCAGCTCTTCGACAGGTTCCGGCTACACCTTC. Protein sequence: CASSSTGSGYTF.

The chain recombines TRBV29-1 with TRBJ1-5, with D tentatively TRBD1 (5 bases). This CDR3 is 14 amino acids long. Germline lookup yields CDR1 SQVTM and CDR2 ANQGSEA. The V end lost 7 bases, the J end lost 6 bases, and 19 bases lay between the germline ends. CDR3 in amino acids: CSATLGDAGQPQHF. The CDR3 coding sequence is TGCAGCGCCACGTTGGGGGATGCGGGTCAGCCCCAGCATTTT.

This clone was counted between two and nine times. This chain joins TRBV4-3 and TRBJ2-5; D is ambiguous. From germline, CDR1 is LGHNA and CDR2 YSLEER. The CDR3 is made up of 16 amino acids. V lost 0 bases, J lost 2 bases, and 13 bases lay in between. This chain's CDR3 is CASSQDIGGRQETQYF. As DNA, the CDR3 is TGCGCCAGCAGCCAAGATATTGGTGGCAGACAAGAGACCCAGTACTTC.

V usage is TRBV5-1 and J usage is TRBJ2-5, with D perhaps matching TRBD1 (8 bases). Deletions cut 0 bases from V and 11 bases from J, with 20 bases between. The CDR3 spans 15 residues. Germline V gene lookup returns CDR1 SGHRS and CDR2 YFSETQ. Here the CDR3 reads CASSLVVTGEGEQYF. Written as DNA, the CDR3 is TGCGCCAGCAGCTTGGTGGTGACAGGGGAGGGTGAGCAGTACTTC.

V and J are TRBV5-1 and TRBJ1-5; no reliable D call. This CDR3 region has 13 residues. V was pared by 3 bases and J by 4 bases, with 8 bases between. Germline V gives CDR1 SGHRS, CDR2 YFSETQ. The CDR3 DNA reads as TGCGCCAGCAGCTCCAGCGAAAATCAGCCCCAGCATTTT. Residues: CASSSSENQPQHF.

The chain links TRBV5-1 to TRBJ2-5; TRBD2 matches 14 bases. The CDR3 is 17 amino acids. Per germline, CDR1 SGHRS and CDR2 YFSETQ. Germline trimming cut 4 bases from V and 5 bases from J; bases unmatched to any gene: 10. This CDR3 reads CASSPGTSGSIGETQYF. The CDR3 DNA sequence: TGCGCCAGCAGCCCGGGGACTAGCGGGAGTATAGGGGAGACCCAGTACTTC.

The chain is built from TRBV7-9 and TRBJ1-2; TRBD1 agrees at 8 bases. V shed 4 bases, J shed 11 bases, and the junction held 6 bases outside the gene matches. The CDR3 is made up of 12 amino acids. The germline CDR1 and CDR2 sequences are SEHNR and FQNEAQ (reference sequence). CDR3 sequence: CASSSRQGRYTF. CDR3 DNA: TGTGCCAGCAGCTCCCGACAGGGGAGGTACACCTTC. Together with reference TRBV7-9 and TRBJ1-2, the CDR3 gives the full variable domain: DTGVSQNPRHKITKRGQNVTFRCDPISEHNRLYWYRQTLGQGPEFLTYFQNEAQLEKSRLLSDRFSAERPKGSFSTLEIQRTEQGDSAMYLCASSSRQGRYTFGSGTRLTVV.

The gene calls are TRBV19 and TRBJ2-7; 12 positions agree with TRBD1. The CDR3 spans 18 residues. CDR1 LNHDA and CDR2 SQIVND come from the germline V gene (reference sequence). Trimming cost V 9 bases and J 2 bases; bases outside gene matches: 17. Written as DNA, the CDR3 is TGTGCCAGCCGGAGGGGACAGGGGGCGTCCCTGCCCCCCTACGAGCAGTACTTC. It specifies CASRRGQGASLPPYEQYF.

This chain connects TRBV7-2 to TRBJ2-5, with D perhaps TRBD1 (7 bases). Germline V gene lookup returns CDR1 SGHTA and CDR2 FQGNSA. V dropped 4 bases and J dropped 9 bases, with 12 bases sitting between them. The CDR3 loop spans 12 amino acids. The CDR3 coding sequence is TGTGCCAGCAGCTGGGCAGGGGGGCCCCAGTACTTC. Amino acid sequence: CASSWAGGPQYF.

J is TRBJ2-2 and V is TRBV6-5, with 9 bases aligning to TRBD1. This CDR3 region has 14 residues. Germline lookup yields CDR1 MNHEY and CDR2 SVGAGI. Trimming cost V 7 bases and J 6 bases; bases outside gene matches: 6. The DNA for the CDR3 is TGTGCCAGCACCTGGGACAGGGTCCCCGGGGAGCTGTTTTTT. Translation gives CASTWDRVPGELFF.

The V call is TRBV5-1, the J call TRBJ2-1; TRBD2 aligns across 8 bases. The CDR3 has 15 residues. Germline loops: CDR1 SGHRS, CDR2 YFSETQ. After removal of 5 bases from V and 4 bases from J, the junction contained 8 bases not matched to a gene. For the CDR3, the DNA is TGCGCCAGCAGGGTGAGGGCGGGAGGATACAATGAGCAGTTCTTC. Amino acid sequence: CASRVRAGGYNEQFF. Filled out from reference TRBV5-1 and TRBJ2-1, the complete variable domain reads KAGVTQTPRYLIKTRGQQVTLSCSPISGHRSVSWYQQTPGQGLQFLFEYFSETQRNKGNFPGRFSGRQFSNSRSEMNVSTLELGDSALYLCASRVRAGGYNEQFFGPGTRLTVL.

The chain uses TRBV19 and TRBJ2-1; 11 bases are a match to TRBD2. Germline values: CDR1 LNHDA, CDR2 SQIVND (reference sequence). The ends lost 5 bases at V and 8 bases at J; junction bases unmatched: 17. The CDR3 is 18 amino acids. In DNA, the CDR3 is TGTGCCAGTAGTCTTGACAGGGATAGCGGGAGGGCGATGGATGAGCAGTTCTTC. It translates to CASSLDRDSGRAMDEQFF.

Concerning this clone itself: One junction end disagrees with the germline gene, perhaps due to a read error. The chain recombines TRBV11-2 with TRBJ2-1; D possibly corresponds to TRBD1 (6 bases). Germline CDR1 reads SGHAT; CDR2 reads FQNNGV. The CDR3 extends over 12 amino acids. CDR3 bases: TGTGCCAGCAGCCCCGACCGGGACACGTTAATCTTC. Protein: CASSPDRDTLIF. Full variable domain (missing parts from reference TRBV11-2 and TRBJ2-1): EAGVAQSPRYKIIEKRQSVAFWCNPISGHATLYWYQQILGQGPKLLIQFQNNGVVDDSQLPKDRFSAERLKGVDSTLKIQPAKLEDSAVYLCASSPDRDTLIFGPGTRLTVL.

The chain links TRBV5-6 to TRBJ1-2, with 7 bases aligning to TRBD1. The CDR3 spans 17 residues. V trimming: 7 bases; J trimming: 0 bases; junction bases outside the gene matches: 15. Germline V gene data show CDR1 as SGHDT and CDR2 as YYEEEE. The CDR3 DNA is TGTGCCAGCGGCCTGAGGGGACAGCAGATTACTAACTATGGCTACACCTTC. This codes for CASGLRGQQITNYGYTF.

The V gene is TRBV4-1, the J gene TRBJ2-7; 8 nucleotides match TRBD1. The CDR3 length is 16 residues. Germline CDR1 and CDR2: MGHRA and YSYEKL. The ends lost 2 bases at V and 2 bases at J; junction bases unmatched: 8. CDR3 coding DNA: TGCGCCAGCAGCCAAAAGGTAGGACAGGGACCCTACGAGCAGTACTTC. Amino acid sequence: CASSQKVGQGPYEQYF.

The chain joins TRBV18 to TRBJ1-1; 8 bases are shared with TRBD1. CDR1 is KGHSH and CDR2 is LQKENI in the germline V gene. V was pared by 6 bases and J by 4 bases, with 10 bases of the junction left unmatched. This CDR3 spans 15 amino acids. CDR3 nucleotides: TGTGCCAGCTCCTTTGGACAGGGTGGACTCACTGAAGCTTTCTTT. It specifies CASSFGQGGLTEAFF.